One and the same sample provided the 30 T cell receptor beta chains below, sequenced in a study of PD-L1 blockade in urothelial cancer. Profiling relied on immunoSEQ multiplex PCR, and the TCRdb table lists in-frame clones only, not all of them. This table holds about 100,000 clones, approximately 85% found once. The sample in question was PBMCs, obtained around atezolizumab (anti-PD-L1) treatment. These receptors were collected from a man aged 50 to 60 with urothelial cancer.

The genes are TRBV19 and TRBJ1-5; TRBD1 aligns across 8 bases. The V and J ends lost 5 bases and 6 bases, in that order; junction bases with no gene match: 12. The CDR3 is made up of 16 amino acids. In germline, CDR1 is LNHDA, CDR2 SQIVND (reference sequence). The CDR3 protein is CASSGPGQGSGQPQHF. For the CDR3, the DNA is TGTGCCAGTAGTGGGCCTGGACAGGGTAGCGGTCAGCCCCAGCATTTT.

The V and J genes are TRBV5-4 and TRBJ1-1; 7 nucleotides line up with TRBD1. V shed 0 bases and J 3 bases; nucleotides not matched to a gene: 2. This CDR3 comprises 14 residues. Germline V lookup: CDR1 SGHNT, CDR2 YYREEE (reference sequence). The CDR3 here is CASSLEGADTEAFF. The CDR3 bases are TGTGCCAGCAGCTTGGAGGGGGCAGACACTGAAGCTTTCTTT.

This chain links TRBV28 with TRBJ2-7, with D uncertain. V was shortened by 2 bases and J by 12 bases, with 26 bases between the two germline ends. The CDR3 covers 16 residues. The germline CDR1 and CDR2 sequences are MDHEN and SYDVKM. CDR3 in amino acids: CASSLGPSMVFSLLYF. The CDR3 DNA reads as TGTGCCAGCAGTTTAGGGCCCAGCATGGTTTTCTCCTTGTTGTACTTC.

This rearrangement joins TRBV19 to TRBJ2-2, with unresolved D. The ends were cut back, 3 bases at V and 6 bases at J, with 11 bases in the middle. This CDR3 is built from 14 residues. Germline CDR1 is LNHDA and CDR2 is SQIVND (reference sequence). Here the CDR3 DNA reads TGTGCCAGTAGTATGTCTTTGTTTTCCGGGGAGCTGTTTTTT. It yields the protein CASSMSLFSGELFF.

The chain carries TRBV30 and TRBJ2-1, with D maybe TRBD1 (5 bases). This CDR3 comprises 14 residues. V dropped 3 bases and J dropped 4 bases, with 13 bases sitting between them. The germline V gene encodes CDR1 GTSNPN and CDR2 SVGIG (reference sequence). CDR3 amino acids: CAWSDQGFYNEQFF. In DNA form, the CDR3 reads TGTGCCTGGAGCGACCAGGGATTTTACAATGAGCAGTTCTTC.

The chain uses TRBV7-9 and TRBJ2-5, with TRBD1 matching over 8 bases. Germline V gives CDR1 SEHNR, CDR2 FQNEAQ (reference sequence). CDR3 size: 14 residues. The V segment lost 5 bases and the J segment 1 base; nucleotides outside the gene matches: 3. The CDR3 DNA sequence: TGTGCCAGCAGCCGGACAGGGCCCCAAGAGACCCAGTACTTC. Translation gives CASSRTGPQETQYF. The complete variable domain, with remaining parts taken from reference TRBV7-9 and TRBJ2-5, reads DTGVSQNPRHKITKRGQNVTFRCDPISEHNRLYWYRQTLGQGPEFLTYFQNEAQLEKSRLLSDRFSAERPKGSFSTLEIQRTEQGDSAMYLCASSRTGPQETQYFGPGTRLLVL.

This clone was found once. In nucleotides, the CDR3 is TGTGCCAGCACTCATGCTCTCAGGACAGGGAGGGAAAAACTGTTTTTT. As protein: CASTHALRTGREKLFF. This chain links TRBV28 with TRBJ1-4; 8 bases map to TRBD1. This CDR3 is 16 amino acids long. Germline loops: CDR1 MDHEN, CDR2 SYDVKM. The junction had 15 bases not matched to a gene; V was cut back by 7 bases and J by 8 bases.

This rearrangement joins TRBV28 to TRBJ2-1; 14 positions agree with TRBD2. The V and J ends lost 8 bases and 10 bases, in that order; junction bases with no gene match: 10. Germline CDR1 and CDR2: MDHEN and SYDVKM. The CDR3 is 15 amino acids. This CDR3 is CASGVGLAGDEEQFF. The CDR3 DNA sequence: TGTGCCAGCGGGGTGGGACTAGCGGGAGATGAGGAGCAGTTCTTC.

This chain links TRBV5-4 with TRBJ2-1, with D possibly TRBD2 on 5 matching bases. CDR3 size: 16 residues. The germline V gene encodes CDR1 SGHNT and CDR2 YYREEE (reference sequence). Trimming left V 3 bases short and J 6 bases short, with 19 bases between. The CDR3 nucleotides read TGTGCCAGCAGCTCAGCACTAGTACCAACCCTCAATGAGCAGTTCTTC. Translating it yields CASSSALVPTLNEQFF.

This chain links TRBV1 with TRBJ1-3. TRBV1 is labeled a pseudogene. CDR3 size: 15 residues. CDR3 residues: CTSSQGPCSGNTIYF. CDR3 bases: TGCACCAGCAGCCAAGGTCCCTGCTCTGGAAACACCATATATTTT.

The chain has TRBV20-1 and TRBJ2-3; D gene unclear. Per the germline V gene, CDR1 is DFQATT and CDR2 is SNEGSKA (reference sequence). The CDR3 has 10 amino acids. V gave up 5 bases and J gave up 6 bases, with 6 bases separating them. The CDR3 is CSAFRDTQYF. The CDR3 nucleotides are TGCAGTGCTTTCAGGGATACGCAGTATTTT.

The gene calls are TRBV6-5 and TRBJ1-1; TRBD1 aligns across 8 bases. The CDR3 spans 12 residues. Per germline, CDR1 MNHEY and CDR2 SVGAGI. Trimming at V came to 7 bases and at J to 6 bases, leaving 4 bases not matched to a gene. CDR3: CASTNRGSEAFF. The CDR3 coding sequence is TGTGCCAGCACCAACAGGGGGTCTGAAGCTTTCTTT.

The rearrangement links TRBV28 to TRBJ2-1, with 7 nucleotides matching TRBD2. CDR3 length equals 20 residues. V was pared by 4 bases and J by 2 bases, with 20 bases of the junction left unmatched. The germline V gene encodes CDR1 MDHEN and CDR2 SYDVKM. DNA of the CDR3: TGTGCCAGCAGTTCAACTAGAAAAGCTCCTGGCAGCGGGGCCTACAATGAGCAGTTCTTC. Protein sequence: CASSSTRKAPGSGAYNEQFF.

The V and J genes are TRBV19 and TRBJ2-7, with 10 positions matching TRBD2. The CDR3 is 15 amino acids. Germline V gene data show CDR1 as LNHDA and CDR2 as SQIVND (reference sequence). J was trimmed by 5 bases and V by 1 base; bases with no gene match: 5. The CDR3 region has the DNA TGTGCCAGTAGTATAGTGCTAGCGGGAGTTCACGAGCAGTACTTC. It encodes CASSIVLAGVHEQYF.

This chain links TRBV11-3 with TRBJ2-5; TRBD2 aligns across 10 bases. The CDR3 extends over 16 amino acids. V shed 1 base, J shed 4 bases, and the junction held 6 bases outside the gene matches. From germline, CDR1 is SGHNT and CDR2 YENEEA. CDR3 DNA sequence: TGTGCCAGCAGCTTAGGGGTCGCTAGCGGGAGAGAGACCCAGTACTTC. Translating it yields CASSLGVASGRETQYF.

This clone was seen once. The rearrangement joins TRBV4-1 to TRBJ2-2; 7 positions match TRBD1. J was trimmed by 1 base and V by 1 base; bases with no gene match: 0. Germline V gene lookup returns CDR1 MGHRA and CDR2 YSYEKL. This CDR3 region has 15 residues. The CDR3 nucleotides read TGCGCCAGCAGCCAAGGGGACAGGAACACCGGGGAGCTGTTTTTT. Its translation is CASSQGDRNTGELFF.

The J gene is TRBJ1-1, the V gene TRBV30, with TRBD1 identical over 7 bases. The V segment lost 7 bases and the J segment 7 bases; nucleotides outside the gene matches: 9. There are 12 residues in the CDR3. The germline gives CDR1 GTSNPN, CDR2 SVGIG (reference sequence). The CDR3 is CAYTPGQREAFF. The CDR3 coding sequence is TGTGCCTACACGCCGGGACAGCGTGAAGCTTTCTTT. Drawing the rest from reference TRBV30 and TRBJ1-1, the complete variable domain is SQTIHQWPATLVQPVGSPLSLECTVEGTSNPNLYWYRQAAGRGLQLLFYSVGIGQISSEVPQNLSASRPQDRQFILSSKKLLLSDSGFYLCAYTPGQREAFFGQGTRLTVV.

The chain's CDR3 is CASSQGLVFANEQFF. The CDR3 DNA reads TGTGCCAGCAGCCAGGGACTAGTCTTCGCCAATGAGCAGTTCTTC. V gene TRBV27 combines with J gene TRBJ2-1, with TRBD2 matching over 8 bases. CDR1 and CDR2 from the germline V gene are MNHEY and SMNVEV (reference sequence). The CDR3 has 15 amino acids. V shed 6 bases, J shed 6 bases, and the junction held 10 bases outside the gene matches.

About this clone itself: The same CDR3 can be traced to other DNA sequences in this sample. The chain has TRBV18 and TRBJ2-1, with 7 positions matching TRBD1. Germline CDR1 is KGHSH and CDR2 is LQKENI. The CDR3 has 13 residues. After removal of 2 bases from V and 9 bases from J, the junction contained 4 bases not matched to a gene. Here the CDR3 reads CASSPATGIEQFF. Written as DNA, the CDR3 is TGTGCCAGCTCACCAGCGACAGGGATTGAGCAGTTCTTC.

CDR3 sequence (DNA): TGTGCCAGCACCCCGTCTGGGGCCAACGTCCTGACTTTC. This codes for CASTPSGANVLTF. This chain connects TRBV28 to TRBJ2-6, with no clear D. The CDR3 has 13 amino acids. Germline CDR1 reads MDHEN; CDR2 reads SYDVKM. Trimming removed 7 bases from V and 1 base from J, with 5 bases in between.

V is TRBV28 and J is TRBJ2-7; TRBD2 matches at 8 bases. This CDR3 is built from 13 residues. Trimming cost V 2 bases and J 7 bases; bases outside gene matches: 4. The germline gives CDR1 MDHEN, CDR2 SYDVKM. The CDR3 coding sequence is TGTGCCAGCAGTTTAGCGGGAGGAGGAGAGCAGTACTTC. Its protein is CASSLAGGGEQYF.

The V gene is TRBV7-9, the J gene TRBJ1-3, with a weak D call TRBD1 (6 bases). V lost 5 bases and J lost 0, with 11 bases in between. The CDR3 has 15 residues. The V gene's germline CDR1 is SEHNR and CDR2 FQNEAQ (reference sequence). The CDR3 region has the DNA TGTGCCAGCAGCCCCAGGACAGACTCTGGAAACACCATATATTTT. It is translated as CASSPRTDSGNTIYF.

The chain recombines TRBV27 with TRBJ1-6, with 7 bases fitting TRBD1. The junction had 10 bases not matched to a gene; V was cut back by 5 bases and J by 6 bases. Germline V CDR1 and CDR2: MNHEY, SMNVEV (reference sequence). This CDR3 has 16 amino acids. DNA for the CDR3: TGTGCCAGCAGTCTGATACCCGGGACAGCTAATTCACCCCTCCACTTT. Translating it yields CASSLIPGTANSPLHF.

The chain is built from TRBV6-1 and TRBJ1-2, with TRBD1 identical over 8 bases. Germline CDR1 reads MNHNS; CDR2 reads SASEGT. There are 14 residues in the CDR3. V lost 4 bases and J lost 4; bases outside the gene matches: 5. The CDR3 sequence: CASSGGQGLYGYTF. The DNA for the CDR3 is TGTGCCAGCAGTGGTGGACAGGGACTCTATGGCTACACCTTC.

The chain links TRBV2 to TRBJ1-5; 8 bases fit TRBD1. The junction had 3 bases not matched to a gene; V was cut back by 2 bases and J by 6 bases. There are 14 residues in the CDR3. Germline loops: CDR1 SNHLY, CDR2 FYNNEI. The CDR3 spells CASSEFRGLQPQHF. The CDR3 nucleotides read TGTGCCAGCAGTGAATTCAGGGGGCTTCAGCCCCAGCATTTT.

The rearrangement joins TRBV5-1 to TRBJ1-1; 8 bases match TRBD1. V was clipped by 5 bases and J by 11 bases; unmatched bases: 11. The CDR3 consists of 13 residues. The V gene's germline CDR1 is SGHRS and CDR2 YFSETQ. The DNA of the CDR3 is TGCGCCAGCAGTTCTGACAGGGGCGTTGTGGCTTTCTTT. Protein sequence: CASSSDRGVVAFF.

This clone has a handful of counts. Additional DNA sequences in this sample encode the identical CDR3. This sequence joins TRBV4-1 and TRBJ2-3, with D possibly being TRBD2 (5 bases). CDR1 is MGHRA, CDR2 YSYEKL, per germline. V lost 5 bases and J lost 2, with 14 bases in between. The length of the CDR3 is 15 residues. The CDR3 bases are TGCGCCAGCAGCTCAGGAGGCTTCGTCACAGATACGCAGTATTTT. This codes for CASSSGGFVTDTQYF.

V and J are TRBV6-1 and TRBJ2-1; D is unresolved. The germline V gene has CDR1 MNHNS and CDR2 SASEGT. Trimming pared 10 bases from V and 7 bases from J, leaving 23 bases between. The CDR3 contains 15 residues. The CDR3 nucleotides read TGTGCCACCTGTACCTTTCCTAGTGTAGAGAATGAGCAGTTCTTC. It codes for CATCTFPSVENEQFF.

This rearrangement joins TRBV6-5 to TRBJ2-7, with D tentatively TRBD2 (6 bases). The CDR3 contains 13 residues. Germline CDR1 is MNHEY and CDR2 is SVGAGI. With 6 bases removed from V and 4 bases from J, the gap between germline ends came to 13 bases. The CDR3 here is CASSVTRYYEQYF. CDR3 bases: TGTGCCAGCAGCGTGACTAGGTATTACGAGCAGTACTTC.

V usage is TRBV27 and J usage is TRBJ1-1, with 7 nucleotides matching TRBD1. The J segment lost 4 bases and the V segment lost 6 bases, leaving 2 bases of the junction unmatched. Germline CDR1 reads MNHEY; CDR2 reads SMNVEV (reference sequence). CDR3 size: 12 residues. CDR3 DNA sequence: TGTGCCAGCAGAGGGGGCAGCACTGAAGCTTTCTTT. This gives the protein CASRGGSTEAFF.